This TCR beta chain stems from a study of CD8 T cells in ankylosing spondylitis (dated by TCRdb to about 2017). Study-level background: The study profiled T cell receptor beta repertoires in healthy donors and ankylosing spondylitis patients to find disease-linked TCR variants. The whole study cohort included about a hundred healthy donors and 20 to 30 ankylosing spondylitis patients. Samples of peripheral blood were taken, and for ankylosing spondylitis patients, synovial fluid was collected as well.

For CDR1 and CDR2, the germline V gene lists MNHNS and SASEGT. V is clipped by 11 bases and J by 5 bases, and the sequence between their germline boundaries is 10 bases long. There are 11 amino acids in the CDR3, from cysteine to phenylalanine inclusive. The retained sequence is limited to the CDR3, 33 bases, with the frame set at the first base. Comment on this clonotype: The target of this receptor is not known. No base quality values were provided; no much bigger clone lies one nucleotide off.

Study-wide conclusions, independent of this receptor: In peripheral blood, the disease-linked clones were found at relatively low frequencies and had a CD8+ phenotype. The disease-linked clones were reported to be significantly enriched in matched synovial fluid samples from ankylosing spondylitis patients. Some motif variants had previously been reported in the synovial fluid and blood of reactive arthritis patients, which suggests shared mechanisms of disease initiation. A TCR beta motif made up of about eight highly homologous amino acid variants appeared to be characteristic of blood from ankylosing spondylitis patients.

TCRdb records Illumina HiSeq 2500 as the sequencer. Quantitative 5'-RACE with molecular barcodes was used to prepare TCR beta libraries. In the paper's pipeline: To identify disease-linked TCR variants, a new computational method was used, one built on a probabilistic model of VDJ rearrangement. TCRdb handled the public reads itself, with Q25 trimming in fastp and clone calling in MiXCR, and kept productive beta chains. A single entry per CDR3 protein holds the most common genes and DNA from its merged rows. What appears here as the V and J calls and clone size reflects TCRdb's work, not the paper's. The sample data list approximately 540,000 distinct CDR3 sequences, and 10% to 15% of these were observed just once. The ten largest clonotypes hold approximately 7% of the sample.

In this chain, TRBV6-1 is recombined with TRBJ2-1; the D gene cannot be resolved reliably. This receptor was identified in a male donor with ankylosing spondylitis. Source material: blood, either unsorted or a sorted T cell fraction (not recorded which). The nucleotide sequence is given as TGTGCCGGAACGGACCACAATGAGCAGTTCTTC. This encodes CAGTDHNEQFF.